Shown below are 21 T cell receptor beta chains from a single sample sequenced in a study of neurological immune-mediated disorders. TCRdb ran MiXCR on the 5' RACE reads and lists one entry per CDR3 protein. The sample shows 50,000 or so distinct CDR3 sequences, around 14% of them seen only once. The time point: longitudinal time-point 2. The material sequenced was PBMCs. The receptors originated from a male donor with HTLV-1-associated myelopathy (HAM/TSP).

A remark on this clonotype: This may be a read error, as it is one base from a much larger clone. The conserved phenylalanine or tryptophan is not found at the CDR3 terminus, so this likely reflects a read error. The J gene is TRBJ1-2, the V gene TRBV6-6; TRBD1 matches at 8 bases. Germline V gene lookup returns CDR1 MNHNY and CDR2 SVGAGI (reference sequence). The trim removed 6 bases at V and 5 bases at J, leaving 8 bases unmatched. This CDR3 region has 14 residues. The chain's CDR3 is CASSSWTGSYGYTI. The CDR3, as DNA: TGTGCCAGCAGCTCCTGGACAGGGAGTTATGGCTACACCATC.

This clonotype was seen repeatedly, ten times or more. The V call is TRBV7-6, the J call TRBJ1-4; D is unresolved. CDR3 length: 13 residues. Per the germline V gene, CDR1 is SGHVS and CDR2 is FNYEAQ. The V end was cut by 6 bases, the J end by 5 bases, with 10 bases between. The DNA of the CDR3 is TGTGCCAGCAGTGGCAGGATCAATGAAAAACTGTTTTTT. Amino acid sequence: CASSGRINEKLFF.

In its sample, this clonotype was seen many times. DNA for the CDR3: TGCAGTGCTAGGTTGGGACAGGGGATGATTCAGCCCCAGCATTTT. Translating it yields CSARLGQGMIQPQHF. The chain uses TRBV20-1 and TRBJ1-5; 10 bases are shared with TRBD1. Germline V gene sequence: CDR1 DFQATT, CDR2 SNEGSKA (reference sequence). There are 15 residues in the CDR3. V lost 3 bases to trimming and J lost 6 bases; unmatched junction nucleotides: 8.

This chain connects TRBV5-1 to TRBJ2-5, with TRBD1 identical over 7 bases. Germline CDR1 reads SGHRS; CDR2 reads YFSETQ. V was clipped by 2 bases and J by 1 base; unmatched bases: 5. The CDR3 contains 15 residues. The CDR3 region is CASSLYGTVQETQYF. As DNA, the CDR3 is TGCGCCAGCAGCTTATACGGGACAGTCCAAGAGACCCAGTACTTC.

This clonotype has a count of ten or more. CDR3 nucleotides: TGTGCCAATCGACAGGGGACGGGCAATCAGCCCCAGCATTTT. This encodes CANRQGTGNQPQHF. This chain links TRBV2 with TRBJ1-5, with 8 bases fitting TRBD1. Germline CDR1 and CDR2: SNHLY and FYNNEI. V shed 10 bases, J shed 2 bases, and the junction held 7 bases outside the gene matches. The CDR3 has 14 amino acids.

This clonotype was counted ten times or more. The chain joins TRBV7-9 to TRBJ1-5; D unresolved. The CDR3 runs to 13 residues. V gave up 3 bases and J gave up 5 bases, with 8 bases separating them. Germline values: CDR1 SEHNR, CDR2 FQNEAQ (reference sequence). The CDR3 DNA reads TGTGCCAGCAGCTTCAGCCGGGATCAGCCCCAGCATTTT. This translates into CASSFSRDQPQHF.

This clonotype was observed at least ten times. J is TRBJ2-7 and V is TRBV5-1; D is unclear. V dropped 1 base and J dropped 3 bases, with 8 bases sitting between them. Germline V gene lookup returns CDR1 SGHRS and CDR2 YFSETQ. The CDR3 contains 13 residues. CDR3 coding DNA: TGCGCCAGCAGCTTGTGGCAGAACTACGAGCAGTACTTC. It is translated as CASSLWQNYEQYF. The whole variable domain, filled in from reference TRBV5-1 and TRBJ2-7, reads KAGVTQTPRYLIKTRGQQVTLSCSPISGHRSVSWYQQTPGQGLQFLFEYFSETQRNKGNFPGRFSGRQFSNSRSEMNVSTLELGDSALYLCASSLWQNYEQYFGPGTRLTVT.

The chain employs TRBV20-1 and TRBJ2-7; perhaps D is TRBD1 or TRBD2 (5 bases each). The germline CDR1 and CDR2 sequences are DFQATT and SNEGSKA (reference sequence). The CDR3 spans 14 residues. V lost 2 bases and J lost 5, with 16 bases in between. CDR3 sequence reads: CSARNHRRGDEQYF. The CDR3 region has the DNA TGCAGTGCTAGAAATCACAGGAGAGGGGACGAGCAGTACTTC.

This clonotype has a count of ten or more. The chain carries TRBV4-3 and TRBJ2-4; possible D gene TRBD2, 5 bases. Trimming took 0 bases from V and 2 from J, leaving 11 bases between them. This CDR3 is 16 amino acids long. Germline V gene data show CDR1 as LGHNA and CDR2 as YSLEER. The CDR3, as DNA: TGCGCCAGCAGCCAAGAATCGCGCGGGCCCAAAAACATTCAGTACTTC. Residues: CASSQESRGPKNIQYF.

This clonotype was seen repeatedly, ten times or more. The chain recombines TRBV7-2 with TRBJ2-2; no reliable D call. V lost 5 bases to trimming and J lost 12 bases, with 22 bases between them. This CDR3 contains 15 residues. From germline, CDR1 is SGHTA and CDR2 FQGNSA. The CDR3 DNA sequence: TGTGCCAGCAGCCCGACCCAAAGTCCCCTTAAGAAGCTGTTTTTT. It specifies CASSPTQSPLKKLFF.

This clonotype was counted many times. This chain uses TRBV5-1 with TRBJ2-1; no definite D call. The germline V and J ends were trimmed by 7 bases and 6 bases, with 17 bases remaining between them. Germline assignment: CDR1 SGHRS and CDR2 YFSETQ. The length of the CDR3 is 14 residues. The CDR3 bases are TGCGCCAGCTCCTCTGGCTACCGCGTCAATGAGCAGTTCTTC. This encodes CASSSGYRVNEQFF. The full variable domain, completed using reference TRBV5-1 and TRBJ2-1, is KAGVTQTPRYLIKTRGQQVTLSCSPISGHRSVSWYQQTPGQGLQFLFEYFSETQRNKGNFPGRFSGRQFSNSRSEMNVSTLELGDSALYLCASSSGYRVNEQFFGPGTRLTVL.

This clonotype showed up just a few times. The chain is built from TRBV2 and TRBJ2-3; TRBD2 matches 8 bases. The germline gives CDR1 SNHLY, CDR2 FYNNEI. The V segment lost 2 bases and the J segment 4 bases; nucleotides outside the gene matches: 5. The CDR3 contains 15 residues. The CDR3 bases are TGTGCCAGCAGTGAATGGCGGGGGGCATCAGATACGCAGTATTTT. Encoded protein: CASSEWRGASDTQYF.

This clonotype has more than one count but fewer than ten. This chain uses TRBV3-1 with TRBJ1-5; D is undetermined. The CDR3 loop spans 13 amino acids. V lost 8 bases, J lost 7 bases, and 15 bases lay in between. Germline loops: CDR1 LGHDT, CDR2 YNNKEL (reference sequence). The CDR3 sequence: CASCTSGWQPQHF. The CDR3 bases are TGTGCCAGCTGCACCTCCGGATGGCAGCCCCAGCATTTT.

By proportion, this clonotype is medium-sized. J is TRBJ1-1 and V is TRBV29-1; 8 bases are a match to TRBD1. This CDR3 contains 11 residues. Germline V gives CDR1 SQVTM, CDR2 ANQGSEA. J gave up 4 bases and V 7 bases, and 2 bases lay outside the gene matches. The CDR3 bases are TGCAGCGCCGGACAGGGCACTGAAGCTTTCTTT. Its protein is CSAGQGTEAFF.

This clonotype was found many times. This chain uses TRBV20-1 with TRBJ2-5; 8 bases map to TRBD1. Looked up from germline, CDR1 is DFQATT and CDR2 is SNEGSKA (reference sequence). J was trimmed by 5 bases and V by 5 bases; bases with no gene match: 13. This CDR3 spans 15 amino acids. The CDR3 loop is CSAVPGQALQETQYF. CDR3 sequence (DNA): TGCAGTGCTGTGCCGGGACAGGCATTACAGGAGACCCAGTACTTC.

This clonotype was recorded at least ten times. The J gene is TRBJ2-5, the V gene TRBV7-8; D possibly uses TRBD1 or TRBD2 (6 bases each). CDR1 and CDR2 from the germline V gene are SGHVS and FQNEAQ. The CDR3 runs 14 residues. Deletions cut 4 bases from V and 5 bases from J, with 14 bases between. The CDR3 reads CASSSRGAGETQYF. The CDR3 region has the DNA TGTGCCAGCAGCTCGAGGGGGGCGGGTGAGACCCAGTACTTC.

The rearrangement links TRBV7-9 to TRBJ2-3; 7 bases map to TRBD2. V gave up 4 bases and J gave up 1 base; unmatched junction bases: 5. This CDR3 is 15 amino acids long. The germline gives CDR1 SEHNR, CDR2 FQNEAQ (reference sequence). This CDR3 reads CASSSRLAGTDTQYF. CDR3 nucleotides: TGTGCCAGCAGCTCTCGACTAGCTGGCACAGATACGCAGTATTTT. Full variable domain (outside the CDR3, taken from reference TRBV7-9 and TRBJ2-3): DTGVSQNPRHKITKRGQNVTFRCDPISEHNRLYWYRQTLGQGPEFLTYFQNEAQLEKSRLLSDRFSAERPKGSFSTLEIQRTEQGDSAMYLCASSSRLAGTDTQYFGPGTRLTVL.

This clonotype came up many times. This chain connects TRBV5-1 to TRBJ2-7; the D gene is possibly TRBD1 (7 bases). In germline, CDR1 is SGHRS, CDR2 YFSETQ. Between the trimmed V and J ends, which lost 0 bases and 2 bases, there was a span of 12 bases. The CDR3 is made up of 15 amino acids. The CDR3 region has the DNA TGCGCCAGCAGCTTGGGGGGGGACAGAACCTACGAGCAGTACTTC. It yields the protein CASSLGGDRTYEQYF.

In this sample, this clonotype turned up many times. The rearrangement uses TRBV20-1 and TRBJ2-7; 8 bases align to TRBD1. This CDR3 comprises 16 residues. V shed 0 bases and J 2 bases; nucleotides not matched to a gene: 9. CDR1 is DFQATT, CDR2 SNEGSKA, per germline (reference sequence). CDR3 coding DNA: TGCAGTGCTAGAGATCTGAACAGGGGGGCTACCTACGAGCAGTACTTC. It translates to CSARDLNRGATYEQYF.

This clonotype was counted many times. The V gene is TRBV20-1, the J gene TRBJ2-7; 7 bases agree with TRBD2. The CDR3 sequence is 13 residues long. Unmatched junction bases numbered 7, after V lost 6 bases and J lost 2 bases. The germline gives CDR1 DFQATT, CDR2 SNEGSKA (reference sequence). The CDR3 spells CSAPRGTPYEQYF. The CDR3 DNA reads TGCAGTGCACCGCGGGGGACCCCCTACGAGCAGTACTTC.

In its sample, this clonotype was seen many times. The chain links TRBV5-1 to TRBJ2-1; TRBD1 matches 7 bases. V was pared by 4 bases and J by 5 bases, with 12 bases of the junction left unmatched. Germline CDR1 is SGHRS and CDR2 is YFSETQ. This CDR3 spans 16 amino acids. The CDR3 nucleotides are TGCGCCAGCAGCGCCGCCGACAGGGATGGCAACAATGAGCAGTTCTTC. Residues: CASSAADRDGNNEQFF. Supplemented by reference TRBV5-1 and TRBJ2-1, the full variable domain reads KAGVTQTPRYLIKTRGQQVTLSCSPISGHRSVSWYQQTPGQGLQFLFEYFSETQRNKGNFPGRFSGRQFSNSRSEMNVSTLELGDSALYLCASSAADRDGNNEQFFGPGTRLTVL.